This is a list of T cell receptor beta chains from one sample in a study of graft-versus-host responses after intestinal transplantation. Clones were sequenced by immunoSEQ multiplex PCR, and TCRdb holds only the in-frame ones, with some missing. The data contain roughly 80,000 clones, 92% of them seen just once; the ten biggest clones take up under 0.85%. Sequenced material: PBMCs, taken 98 days after intestinal transplantation. The receptors originated from a human patient who received an intestinal transplant, so some T cells may come from the graft donor. Both conserved end residues are part of each CDR3. A D gene is named only where the DNA matches it firmly. Size tells how often a clone was seen (once, few, many) or the class of an expanded clone, and some rows leave it out.

j_call	d_call	clone_size	v_call	cdr3_aa	cdr3_nt
TRBJ2-1	TRBD1	-	TRBV5-1	CASSSPGQGLNEQFF	TGCGCCAGCAGCTCACCGGGACAGGGTCTTAATGAGCAGTTCTTC
TRBJ2-7	-	-	TRBV27	CASSFIGELYEQYF	TGTGCCAGCAGTTTCATCGGAGAACTGTACGAGCAGTACTTC
TRBJ2-1	-	-	TRBV7-8	CASSFLIGDRPYNEQFF	TGTGCCAGCAGCTTCCTAATCGGCGACAGGCCCTACAATGAGCAGTTCTTC
TRBJ1-2	-	-	TRBV6-5	CASSLDKTYGYTF	TGTGCCAGCAGCCTTGACAAGACCTATGGCTACACCTTC
TRBJ1-1	TRBD1	-	TRBV9	CASSAQGGSTEAFF	TGTGCCAGCAGCGCCCAGGGGGGAAGCACTGAAGCTTTCTTT
TRBJ2-6	-	-	TRBV23-1	CASNISVGANVLTF	TGCGCCAGCAACATAAGCGTCGGGGCCAACGTCCTGACTTTC
TRBJ2-1	-	-	TRBV7-7	CASSLDADNEQFF	TGTGCCAGCAGCTTAGACGCCGACAATGAGCAGTTCTTC
TRBJ1-4	-	few	TRBV6-1	CASSEGFNEKLFF	TGTGCCAGCAGTGAAGGGTTTAATGAAAAACTGTTTTTT
TRBJ1-1	-	-	TRBV6-1	CASSEAGVTAFF	TGTGCCAGCAGTGAAGCAGGGGTCACTGCTTTCTTT
TRBJ2-5	TRBD1	-	TRBV5-1	CASSMGQGPETQYF	TGCGCCAGCAGCATGGGACAGGGGCCAGAGACCCAGTACTTC
TRBJ2-7	-	-	TRBV5-5	CASSYSYEQYF	TGTGCCAGCAGCTACAGCTACGAGCAGTACTTC
TRBJ2-1	-	-	TRBV5-1	CASSYLVFGNEQFF	TGCGCCAGCAGCTACTTGGTGTTCGGGAATGAGCAGTTCTTC
TRBJ1-2	-	-	TRBV6-1	CASSRQSNYGYTF	TGTGCCAGCAGCCGACAGTCTAACTATGGCTACACCTTC
TRBJ2-7	TRBD2	-	TRBV19	CASSITREPRGYEQYF	TGTGCCAGTAGTATAACGCGGGAGCCGAGAGGATACGAGCAGTACTTC
TRBJ2-5	TRBD2	once	TRBV5-1	CASSLGLARRETQYF	TGCGCCAGCAGCTTGGGACTAGCGCGCCGAGAGACCCAGTACTTC
TRBJ2-5	TRBD1	-	TRBV4-2	CASSQESGQGGGETQYF	TGTGCCAGCAGCCAAGAGTCGGGACAGGGGGGGGGAGAGACCCAGTACTTC
TRBJ1-1	TRBD1	-	TRBV20-1	CSAYDRDQAFF	TGCAGTGCTTACGACAGGGACCAGGCTTTCTTT
TRBJ2-5	-	-	TRBV9	CASSVSVGVMGQETQYF	TGTGCCAGCAGCGTAAGCGTGGGGGTTATGGGCCAAGAGACCCAGTACTTC
TRBJ2-5	-	once	TRBV21-1	CASSKAHSETQYF	TGTGCCAGCAGCAAGGCTCATTCGGAGACCCAGTACTTC
TRBJ2-1	TRBD2	-	TRBV15	CATSRPPAGGRVIEQFF	TGTGCCACCAGCAGACCCCCAGCGGGAGGGCGGGTGATTGAGCAGTTCTTC
TRBJ1-6	-	-	TRBV6-5	CASSESGYNSPLHF	TGTGCCAGCAGTGAATCTGGGTATAATTCACCCCTCCACTTT
TRBJ1-1	-	-	TRBV13	CASSLANVEWNTEAFF	TGTGCCAGCAGCTTAGCGAATGTCGAATGGAACACTGAAGCTTTCTTT
TRBJ2-5	-	-	TRBV5-4	CASSLWGGRETQYF	TGTGCCAGCAGCCTCTGGGGGGGCCGAGAGACCCAGTACTTC
TRBJ2-7	TRBD1	once	TRBV19	CASSNRDRGIYEQYF	TGTGCCAGTAGTAACCGGGACAGGGGGATCTACGAGCAGTACTTC
TRBJ1-4	-	-	TRBV19	CASSVPLGDTNEKLFF	TGTGCCAGTAGTGTCCCATTAGGTGACACTAATGAAAAACTGTTTTTT
TRBJ2-2	-	-	TRBV7-3	CASSLRPSGELFF	TGTGCCAGCAGCTTACGACCCTCCGGGGAGCTGTTTTTT
TRBJ2-5	TRBD2	-	TRBV5-4	CASSLKAGGETQYF	TGTGCCAGCAGCTTAAAAGCGGGGGGAGAGACCCAGTACTTC
TRBJ2-7	TRBD1	-	TRBV5-8	CASSDRVYEQYF	TGTGCCAGCAGCGACAGGGTCTACGAGCAGTACTTC
TRBJ1-4	-	-	TRBV11-2	CASSFGGQTNEKLFF	TGTGCCAGCAGCTTTGGGGGACAAACTAATGAAAAACTGTTTTTT
TRBJ2-7	-	-	TRBV5-6	CASRPGHLSYEQYF	TGTGCCAGCAGGCCGGGACACTTATCCTACGAGCAGTACTTC
TRBJ1-6	-	-	TRBV7-9	CASSLKAGGANNSPLHF	TGTGCCAGCAGCTTAAAGGCCGGCGGGGCTAATAATTCACCCCTCCACTTT
TRBJ2-6	TRBD1	-	TRBV9	CASSITGTGASGANVLTF	TGTGCCAGCAGCATTACCGGGACAGGGGCCTCTGGGGCCAACGTCCTGACTTTC